This T cell receptor (beta chain) was captured by sequencing in a study of T cells in Graves' hyperthyroidism and ophthalmopathy (dated by TCRdb to about 2019). Regarding the study in general: Peripheral blood samples were taken at initial diagnosis, before any treatment was given. A discovery cohort of about 100 patients, roughly 40 with Graves' ophthalmopathy and approximately 57 with stable Graves' hyperthyroidism, was used to find distinguishing TCR V-J signatures. An independent validation cohort of under 20 hyperthyroidism patients and over 15 patients who later progressed to ophthalmopathy tested prospective prediction of ophthalmopathy. The roughly 90 discovery patients were divided at random into training and test sets in a 7:3 ratio. In addition, the study compared T-cell repertoires in thyroid tissue and in blood from five to seven Graves' hyperthyroidism patients. After sampling, hyperthyroidism patients received methimazole starting at 30 mg daily, and ophthalmopathy patients received high-dose intravenous methylprednisolone. According to the paper, TCR Vbeta CDR3 sequencing was carried out on 135 peripheral blood samples, which came from 40 to 45 ophthalmopathy, 75 or so hyperthyroidism and about 17 progressor patients.

The TCR beta CDR3 regions were amplified from RNA transcripts. A first-round RT-PCR of the TCR CDR3 used the HTBI primer set with the Qiagen OneStep RT-PCR kit. Libraries were constructed in a second round of multiplex PCR, after which size selection and purification were performed. The libraries were sequenced on an Illumina HiSeq2000 using paired-end 100 bp reads. In the authors' own workflow: SOAPnuke was used to process the raw data, throwing out any read that contained adapters or uncalled bases, had a mean Phred below 15, or lacked an exact constant-primer or identifier match. COPE v1.2.5 was used to merge high-quality paired reads, and clonotypes were defined as unique nucleotide sequences. Clonotypes were aligned to IMGT TRBV, TRBD and TRBJ reference segments using MiTCR v1.1. The analysis was restricted to V-J combinations with a frequency above 0.0001, which together covered just over 99% of the repertoires. The TCS score was defined as the ratio of F50 (clonal expansion) to E x V (chaos), calculated using BLOSUM62-based TCRdist between CDR3 peptides within each V-J. Welch's t-statistics and random forest reduced 500 to 650 V-J features to 13, which were used in a naive Bayes classifier (R e1071). TCRdb handled the public reads itself, with Q25 trimming in fastp and clone calling in MiXCR, and kept productive beta chains. Each record represents a unique CDR3 protein, reported with the most common genes and DNA among its rows. The V and J calls and clone size are TCRdb's, not the authors'. A total of approximately 590,000 distinct CDR3 sequences appear in this sample, around a sixth of them only once. The biggest ten clones account for around 6.6% of the sample.

A patient counted as having stable Graves' hyperthyroidism if no progression to ophthalmopathy occurred over 18 months of follow-up. Hyperthyroidism patients were newly diagnosed, with disease duration under 2 months, and aged 18 to 65 years. The study excluded patients with uncontrolled infections, other autoimmune diseases, pregnancy or lactation. Diagnoses were established on the basis of clinical symptoms, serum thyroxine and TRAb, thyroid ultrasound, and orbital computed tomography. Ficoll-Paque density gradient centrifugation was used to isolate PBMCs from about 10 ml of fresh peripheral blood. Total RNA was extracted using Trizol reagent, and RNA quality was assessed on an Agilent 2100 Bioanalyzer. The CDR3 runs 13 amino acids, cysteine and phenylalanine included. This entry keeps only the CDR3 DNA: 39 bases, framed from base 1. CDR1 and CDR2 were assigned from the germline V gene as KGHSH and LQKENI. At the junction V is shortened by 2 bases and J by 3 bases, with 5 bases in between.

Overall study results and their limits: A model built on a 13 V-J signature distinguished ophthalmopathy from stable hyperthyroidism, reaching roughly 88% sensitivity and around 81% specificity in cross-validation and 80%/75% in testing. Most expanded thyroid clonotypes (frequency above 0.001) were also detected in blood, a finding suggesting that blood repertoires may reflect thyroid immune responses. Sample size was not statistically predetermined, and investigators were not blinded to group allocation. In validation, progression to ophthalmopathy was predicted by the model with around 70% sensitivity and 72% to 85% specificity, a median of roughly 6 months before onset.

This clonotype was detected ten times or more. Its antigen is currently not known. The input lacks base qualities; no much larger clone sits a single base away. Sequencing input: blood. The clonotype comes from a woman in her thirties with Graves' hyperthyroidism. This chain is built from TRBV18 and TRBJ1-3; the D gene remains uncertain. The CDR3 is CASSPARGNTIYF. Here is the DNA: TGTGCCAGCTCACCAGCACGTGGAAACACCATATATTTT.